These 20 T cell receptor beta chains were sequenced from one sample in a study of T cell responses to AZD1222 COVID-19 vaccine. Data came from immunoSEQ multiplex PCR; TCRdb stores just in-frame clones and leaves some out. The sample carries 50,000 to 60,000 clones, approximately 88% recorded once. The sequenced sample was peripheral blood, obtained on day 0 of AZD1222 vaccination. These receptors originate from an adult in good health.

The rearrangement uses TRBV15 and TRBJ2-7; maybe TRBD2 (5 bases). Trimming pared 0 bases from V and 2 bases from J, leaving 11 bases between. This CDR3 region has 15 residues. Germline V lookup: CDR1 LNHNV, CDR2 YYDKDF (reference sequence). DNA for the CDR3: TGTGCCACCAGCAGAGATCTAGGACTGACCTACGAGCAGTACTTC. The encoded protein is CATSRDLGLTYEQYF.

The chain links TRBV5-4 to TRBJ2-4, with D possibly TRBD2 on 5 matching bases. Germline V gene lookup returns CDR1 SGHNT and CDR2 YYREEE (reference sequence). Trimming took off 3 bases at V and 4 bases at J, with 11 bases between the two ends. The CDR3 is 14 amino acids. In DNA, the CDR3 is TGTGCCAGCAGCTCAAGTCCGGGGAAAAACATTCAGTACTTC. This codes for CASSSSPGKNIQYF.

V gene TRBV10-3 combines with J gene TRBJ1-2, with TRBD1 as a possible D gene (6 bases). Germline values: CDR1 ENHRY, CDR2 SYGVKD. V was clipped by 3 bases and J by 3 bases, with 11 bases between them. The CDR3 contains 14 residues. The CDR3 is CAISEPGAYYGYTF. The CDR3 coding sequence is TGTGCCATCAGTGAACCAGGGGCGTACTATGGCTACACCTTC.

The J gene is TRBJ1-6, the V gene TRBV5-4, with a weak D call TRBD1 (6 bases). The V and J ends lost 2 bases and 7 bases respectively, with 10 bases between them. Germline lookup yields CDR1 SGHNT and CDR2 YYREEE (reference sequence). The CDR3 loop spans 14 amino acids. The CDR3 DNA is TGTGCCAGCAGCTTTGGGGGGCGGAATTCACCCCTCCACTTT. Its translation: CASSFGGRNSPLHF.

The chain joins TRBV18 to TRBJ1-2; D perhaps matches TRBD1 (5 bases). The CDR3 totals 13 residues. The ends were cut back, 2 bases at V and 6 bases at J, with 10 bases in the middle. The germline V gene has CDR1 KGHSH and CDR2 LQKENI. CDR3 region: CASSPVPGDGYTF. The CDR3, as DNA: TGTGCCAGCTCACCAGTGCCGGGGGATGGCTACACCTTC.

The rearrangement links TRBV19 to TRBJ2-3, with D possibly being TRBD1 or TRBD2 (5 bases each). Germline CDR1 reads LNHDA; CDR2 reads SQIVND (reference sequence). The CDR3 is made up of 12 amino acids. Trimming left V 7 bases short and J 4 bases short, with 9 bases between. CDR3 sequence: CASKGSPDTQYF. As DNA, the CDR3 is TGTGCCAGTAAGGGGAGCCCAGATACGCAGTATTTT.

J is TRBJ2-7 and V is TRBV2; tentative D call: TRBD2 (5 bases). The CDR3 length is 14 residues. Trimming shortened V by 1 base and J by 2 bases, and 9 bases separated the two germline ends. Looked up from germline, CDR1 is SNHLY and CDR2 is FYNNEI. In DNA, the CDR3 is TGTGCCAGCAGTGAAGTCCGGGGAACCTACGAGCAGTACTTC. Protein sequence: CASSEVRGTYEQYF.

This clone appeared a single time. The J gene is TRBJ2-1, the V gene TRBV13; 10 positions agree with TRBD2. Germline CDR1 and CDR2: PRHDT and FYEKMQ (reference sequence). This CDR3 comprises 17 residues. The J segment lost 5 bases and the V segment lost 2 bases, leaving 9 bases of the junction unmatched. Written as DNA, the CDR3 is TGTGCCAGCAGCTTATTGGGACTAGCGCTGGGGGACAATGAGCAGTTCTTC. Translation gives CASSLLGLALGDNEQFF.

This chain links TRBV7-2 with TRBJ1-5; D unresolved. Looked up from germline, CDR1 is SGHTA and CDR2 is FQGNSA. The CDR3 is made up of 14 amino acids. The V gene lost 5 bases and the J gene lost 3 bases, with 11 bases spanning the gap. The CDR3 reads CASSQAGNNQPQHF. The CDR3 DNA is TGTGCCAGCAGCCAGGCAGGAAACAATCAGCCCCAGCATTTT.

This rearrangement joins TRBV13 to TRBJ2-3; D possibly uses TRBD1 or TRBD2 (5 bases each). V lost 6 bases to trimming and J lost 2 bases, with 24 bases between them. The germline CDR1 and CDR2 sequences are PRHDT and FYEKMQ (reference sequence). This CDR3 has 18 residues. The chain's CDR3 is CASRKGDFTGAATDTQYF. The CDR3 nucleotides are TGTGCCAGCAGGAAGGGTGATTTTACCGGGGCCGCCACAGATACGCAGTATTTT. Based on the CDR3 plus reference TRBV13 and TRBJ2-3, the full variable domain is AAGVIQSPRHLIKEKRETATLKCYPIPRHDTVYWYQQGPGQDPQFLISFYEKMQSDKGSIPDRFSAQQFSDYHSELNMSSLELGDSALYFCASRKGDFTGAATDTQYFGPGTRLTVL.

The CDR3 sequence: CASNRDSYTEAFF. DNA of the CDR3: TGTGCCAGTAACCGCGACAGCTACACTGAAGCTTTCTTT. The chain combines TRBV19 with TRBJ1-1; weak D call: TRBD1 (5 bases). CDR1 LNHDA and CDR2 SQIVND come from the germline V gene (reference sequence). This CDR3 contains 13 residues. V lost 7 bases, J lost 3 bases, and 12 bases lay in between.

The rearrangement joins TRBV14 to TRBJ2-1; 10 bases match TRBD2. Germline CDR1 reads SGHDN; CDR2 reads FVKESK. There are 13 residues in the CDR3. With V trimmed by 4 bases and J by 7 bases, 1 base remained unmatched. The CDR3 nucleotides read TGTGCCAGCAGCCTGGGACTAGCGAATGAGCAGTTCTTC. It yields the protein CASSLGLANEQFF.

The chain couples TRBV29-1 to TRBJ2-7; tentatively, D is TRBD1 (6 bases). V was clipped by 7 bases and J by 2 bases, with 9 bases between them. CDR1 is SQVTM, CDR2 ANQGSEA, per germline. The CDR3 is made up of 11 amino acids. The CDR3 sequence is CSAGQTYEQYF. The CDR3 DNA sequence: TGCAGCGCAGGACAGACCTACGAGCAGTACTTC.

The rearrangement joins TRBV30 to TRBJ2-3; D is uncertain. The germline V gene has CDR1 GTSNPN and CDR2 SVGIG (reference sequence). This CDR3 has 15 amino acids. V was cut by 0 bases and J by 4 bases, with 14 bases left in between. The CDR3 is CAWSVQRIFSDTQYF. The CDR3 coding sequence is TGTGCCTGGAGTGTACAAAGGATATTCTCAGATACGCAGTATTTT.

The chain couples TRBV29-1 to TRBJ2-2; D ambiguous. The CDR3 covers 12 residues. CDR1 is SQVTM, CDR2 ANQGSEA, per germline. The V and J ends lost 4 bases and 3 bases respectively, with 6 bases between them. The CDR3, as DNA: TGCAGCGTTGTGGTTTACACCGGGGAGCTGTTTTTT. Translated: CSVVVYTGELFF.

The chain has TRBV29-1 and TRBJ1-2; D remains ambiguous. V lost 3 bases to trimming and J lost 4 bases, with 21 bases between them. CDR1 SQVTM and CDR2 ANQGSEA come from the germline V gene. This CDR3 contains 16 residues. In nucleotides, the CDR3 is TGCAGCGTTGAGGAGGAAACCAGGCAACTCCCCTATGGCTACACCTTC. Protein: CSVEEETRQLPYGYTF. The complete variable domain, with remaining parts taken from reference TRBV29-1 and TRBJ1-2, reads SAVISQKPSRDICQRGTSLTIQCQVDSQVTMMFWYRQQPGQSLTLIATANQGSEATYESGFVIDKFPISRPNLTFSTLTVSNMSPEDSSIYLCSVEEETRQLPYGYTFGSGTRLTVV.

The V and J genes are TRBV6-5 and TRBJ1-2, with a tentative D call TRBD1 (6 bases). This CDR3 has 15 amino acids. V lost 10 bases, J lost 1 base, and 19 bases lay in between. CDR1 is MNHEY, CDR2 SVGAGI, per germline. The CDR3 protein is CATRQELWGNYGYTF. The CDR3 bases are TGTGCCACCAGACAGGAGCTTTGGGGTAACTATGGCTACACCTTC.

As DNA, the CDR3 is TGTGCCAGCAGTCCCCAGGACAGGGTACATGGCTACACCTTC. Its protein product is CASSPQDRVHGYTF. This chain joins TRBV27 and TRBJ1-2, with 8 bases matching TRBD1. The V gene end was trimmed by 5 bases and the J gene end by 6 bases; junction bases not matched to a gene: 8. This CDR3 comprises 14 residues. CDR1 MNHEY and CDR2 SMNVEV come from the germline V gene (reference sequence).

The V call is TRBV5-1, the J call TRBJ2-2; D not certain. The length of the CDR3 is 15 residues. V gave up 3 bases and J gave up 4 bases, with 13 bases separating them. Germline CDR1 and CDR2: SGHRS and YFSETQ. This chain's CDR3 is CASSSAGTSTGELFF. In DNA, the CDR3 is TGCGCCAGCAGCTCGGCAGGTACATCCACCGGGGAGCTGTTTTTT.

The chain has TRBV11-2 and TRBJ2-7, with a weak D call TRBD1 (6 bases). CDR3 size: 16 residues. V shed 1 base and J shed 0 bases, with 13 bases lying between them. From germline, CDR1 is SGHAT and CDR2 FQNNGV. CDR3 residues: CASSLGPGQISYEQYF. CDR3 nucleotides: TGTGCCAGCAGCTTAGGCCCCGGACAGATCTCCTACGAGCAGTACTTC.